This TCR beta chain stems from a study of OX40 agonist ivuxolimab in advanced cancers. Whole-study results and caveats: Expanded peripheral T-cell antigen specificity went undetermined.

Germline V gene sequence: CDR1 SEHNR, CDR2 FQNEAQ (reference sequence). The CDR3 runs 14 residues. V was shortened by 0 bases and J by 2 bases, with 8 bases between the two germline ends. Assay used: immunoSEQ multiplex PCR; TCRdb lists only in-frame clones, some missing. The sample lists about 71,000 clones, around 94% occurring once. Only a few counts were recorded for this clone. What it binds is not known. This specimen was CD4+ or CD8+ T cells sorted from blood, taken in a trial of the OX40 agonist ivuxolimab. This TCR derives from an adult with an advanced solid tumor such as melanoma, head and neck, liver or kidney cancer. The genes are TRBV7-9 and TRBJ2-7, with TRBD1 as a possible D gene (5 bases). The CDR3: CASSLAGAAYEQYF. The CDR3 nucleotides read TGTGCCAGCAGCTTAGCAGGGGCGGCCTACGAGCAGTACTTC.